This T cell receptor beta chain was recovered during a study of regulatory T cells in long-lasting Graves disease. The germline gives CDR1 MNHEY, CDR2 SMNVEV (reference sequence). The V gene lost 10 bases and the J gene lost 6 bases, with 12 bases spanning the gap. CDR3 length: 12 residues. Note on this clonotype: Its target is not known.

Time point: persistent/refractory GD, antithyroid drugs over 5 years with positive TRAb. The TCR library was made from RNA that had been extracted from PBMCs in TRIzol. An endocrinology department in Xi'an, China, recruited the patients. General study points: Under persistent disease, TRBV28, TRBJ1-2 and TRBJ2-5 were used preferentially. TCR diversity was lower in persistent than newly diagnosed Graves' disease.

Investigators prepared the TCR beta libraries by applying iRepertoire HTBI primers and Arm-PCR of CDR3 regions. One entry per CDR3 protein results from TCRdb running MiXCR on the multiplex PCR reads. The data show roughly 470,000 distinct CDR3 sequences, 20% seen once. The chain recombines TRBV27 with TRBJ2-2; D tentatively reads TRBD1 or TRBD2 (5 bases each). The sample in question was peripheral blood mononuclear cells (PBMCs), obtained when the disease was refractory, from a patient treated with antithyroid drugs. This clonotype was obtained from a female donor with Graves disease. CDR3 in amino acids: CATREFAGELFF. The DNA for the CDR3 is TGTGCCACCAGGGAGTTCGCCGGGGAGCTGTTTTTT.